Detailed here is one T cell receptor beta chain. Its antigen is unidentified. Data came from immunoSEQ multiplex PCR; TCRdb stores just in-frame clones and leaves some out. The table lists around 18,000 clones, 83% of them singletons. The germline V gene encodes CDR1 MNHNS and CDR2 SASEGT. J was trimmed by 0 bases and V by 8 bases; bases with no gene match: 6. CDR3 length: 15 amino acids. These data belong to a study of T cells after posttransplantation cyclophosphamide. Study conclusions and caveats: Donor CD8+ memory clones often dominated recipient blood repertoires at later times. Recipient CMV seropositivity and CMV reactivation strongly tracked TRB clonality.

This related bone marrow graft donor gave peripheral blood on the day of marrow donation. The J gene is TRBJ1-1, the V gene TRBV6-1, with 10 bases lining up with TRBD1. Source material: memory CD4+ T cells sorted from blood. This TCR was sampled from a man aged 25-40 years in good health and a related stem cell transplant donor. CDR3: CASPDRGSVNTEAFF. Written as DNA, the CDR3 is TGTGCCAGCCCGGACAGGGGGTCTGTGAACACTGAAGCTTTCTTT.